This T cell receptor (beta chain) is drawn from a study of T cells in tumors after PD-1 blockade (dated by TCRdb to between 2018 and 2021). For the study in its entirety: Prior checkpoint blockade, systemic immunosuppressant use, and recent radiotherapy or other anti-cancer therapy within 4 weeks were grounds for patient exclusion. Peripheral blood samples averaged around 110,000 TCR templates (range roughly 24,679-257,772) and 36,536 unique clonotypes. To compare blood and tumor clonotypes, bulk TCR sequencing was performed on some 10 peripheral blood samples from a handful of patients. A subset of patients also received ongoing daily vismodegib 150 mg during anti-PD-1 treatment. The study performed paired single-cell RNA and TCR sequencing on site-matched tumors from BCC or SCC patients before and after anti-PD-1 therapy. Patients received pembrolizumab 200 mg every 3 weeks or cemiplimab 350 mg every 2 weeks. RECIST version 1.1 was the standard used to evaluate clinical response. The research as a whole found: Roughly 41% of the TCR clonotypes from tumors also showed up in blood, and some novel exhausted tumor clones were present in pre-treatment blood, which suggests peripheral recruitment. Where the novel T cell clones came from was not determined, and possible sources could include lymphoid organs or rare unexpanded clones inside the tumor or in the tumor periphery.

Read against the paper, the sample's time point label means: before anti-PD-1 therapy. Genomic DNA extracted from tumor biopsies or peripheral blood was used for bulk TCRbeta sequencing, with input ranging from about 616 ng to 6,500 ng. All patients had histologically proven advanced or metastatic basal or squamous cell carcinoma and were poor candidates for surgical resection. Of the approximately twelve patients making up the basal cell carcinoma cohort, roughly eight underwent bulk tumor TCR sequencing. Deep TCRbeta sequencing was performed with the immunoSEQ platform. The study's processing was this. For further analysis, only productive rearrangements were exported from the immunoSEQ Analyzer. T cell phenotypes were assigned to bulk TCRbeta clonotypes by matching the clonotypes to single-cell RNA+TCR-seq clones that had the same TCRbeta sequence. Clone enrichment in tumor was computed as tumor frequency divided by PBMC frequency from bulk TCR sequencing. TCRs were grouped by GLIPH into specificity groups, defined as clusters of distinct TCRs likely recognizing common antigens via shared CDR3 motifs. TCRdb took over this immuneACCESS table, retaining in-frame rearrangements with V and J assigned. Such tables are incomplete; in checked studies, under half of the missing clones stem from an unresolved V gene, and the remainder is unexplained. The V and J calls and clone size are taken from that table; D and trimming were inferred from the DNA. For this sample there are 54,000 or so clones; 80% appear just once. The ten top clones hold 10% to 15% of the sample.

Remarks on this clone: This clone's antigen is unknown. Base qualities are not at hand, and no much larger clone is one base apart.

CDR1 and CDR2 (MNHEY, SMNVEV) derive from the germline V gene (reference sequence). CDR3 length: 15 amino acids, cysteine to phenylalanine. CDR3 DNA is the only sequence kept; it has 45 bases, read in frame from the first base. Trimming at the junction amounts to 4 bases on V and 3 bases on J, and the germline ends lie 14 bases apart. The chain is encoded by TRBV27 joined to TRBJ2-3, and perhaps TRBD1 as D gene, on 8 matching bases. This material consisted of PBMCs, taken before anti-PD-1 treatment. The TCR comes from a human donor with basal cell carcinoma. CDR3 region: CASSSDRGGTDTQYF. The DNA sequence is TGTGCCAGCAGTTCCGACAGGGGAGGGACAGATACGCAGTATTTT.